The entry below gives a single T cell receptor (beta chain) sequence along with its context. Its antigen is not identified. The library was made from cDNA and included unique molecular identifiers. With roughly 0.95 to 11 million T cells as the source, hundreds of thousands of cDNA molecules resulted. TCRdb called the PCR reads again in MiXCR, with one record for every CDR3 protein. The sample has 650,000 to 850,000 distinct CDR3 sequences, about 43% seen once. The V segment lost 4 bases and the J segment 4 bases; nucleotides outside the gene matches: 4. The CDR3 spans 14 residues. CDR1 is MGHDK, CDR2 SYGVNS, per germline. The sample is drawn from a study of post-analysis software for immune sequencing data. Study observations and caveats: Five TRBV segments occurring more often in patients than controls included TRBV5-6, TRBV5-1 and TRBV20-1.

The sample taken for sequencing was blood. The source is a girl aged 10 to 17 with multiple sclerosis. This sequence joins TRBV25-1 and TRBJ1-5; 7 bases map to TRBD1. CDR3 amino acids: CASSVKGANQPQHF. For the CDR3, the DNA is TGTGCCAGCAGTGTGAAGGGGGCGAATCAGCCCCAGCATTTT.